These 32 T cell receptor beta chains were all obtained from the same sample, sequenced in a study of cytomegalovirus exposure and HLA in healthy donors. The study ran its PCR with 60 Vbeta and 13 Jbeta primers. Sequenced by immunoSEQ multiplex PCR; TCRdb stores in-frame clones only, minus some. This table has roughly 120,000 clones, approximately 79% appearing once. The sequenced sample was PBMCs. The receptors stem from a man in his fifties in good health and CMV-seropositive.

This chain links TRBV2 with TRBJ2-7, with D uncertain. The V and J ends lost 8 bases and 5 bases respectively, with 7 bases between them. The V gene's germline CDR1 is SNHLY and CDR2 FYNNEI. The CDR3 contains 10 residues. CDR3 nucleotides: TGTGCCAGCCGTTTTAACGAGCAGTACTTC. This sequence encodes CASRFNEQYF.

Only a few counts were recorded for this clone. The rearrangement uses TRBV7-9 and TRBJ2-6; perhaps TRBD1 as D (6 bases). Looked up from germline, CDR1 is SEHNR and CDR2 is FQNEAQ (reference sequence). V dropped 6 bases and J dropped 0 bases, with 15 bases sitting between them. The CDR3 covers 17 residues. In DNA form, the CDR3 reads TGTGCCAGCAGTTTTATCCGGGACATCTCTGGGGCCAACGTCCTGACTTTC. Translating it yields CASSFIRDISGANVLTF.

J is TRBJ2-3 and V is TRBV6-5; tentative D call: TRBD1 (7 bases). Deletions cut 7 bases from V and 4 bases from J, with 15 bases between. The germline V gene has CDR1 MNHEY and CDR2 SVGAGI. This CDR3 comprises 14 residues. CDR3 sequence reads: CASNAGGYADTQYF. In DNA form, the CDR3 reads TGTGCCAGCAATGCAGGGGGGTACGCAGATACGCAGTATTTT.

This chain connects TRBV28 to TRBJ1-1; D gene ambiguous. V was cut by 9 bases and J by 1 base, with 12 bases left in between. Germline V gene data show CDR1 as MDHEN and CDR2 as SYDVKM. The length of the CDR3 is 13 residues. CDR3 nucleotide sequence: TGTGCCAGTATAAATGGCGGGAACACTGAAGCTTTCTTT. Translation gives CASINGGNTEAFF.

This chain connects TRBV10-1 to TRBJ1-5; D possibly corresponds to TRBD1 (5 bases). The CDR3 contains 12 residues. CDR1 is WNHNN and CDR2 is SYGVQD in the germline V gene (reference sequence). V was shortened by 10 bases and J by 5 bases, with 12 bases between the two germline ends. CDR3: CAIDSPHQPQHF. Here the CDR3 DNA reads TGCGCCATTGACAGTCCCCATCAGCCCCAGCATTTT.

The chain links TRBV4-2 to TRBJ2-7; 8 nucleotides line up with TRBD1. With 0 bases clipped from V and 5 bases from J, the junction kept 6 bases outside the gene matches. This CDR3 has 15 amino acids. CDR1 and CDR2 from the germline V gene are LGHNA and YNFKEQ. The CDR3 spells CASSQDRTGWDEQYF. The CDR3 coding sequence is TGTGCCAGCAGCCAAGATAGGACAGGGTGGGACGAGCAGTACTTC.

This rearrangement joins TRBV6-5 to TRBJ1-2; TRBD1 agrees at 9 bases. CDR1 MNHEY and CDR2 SVGAGI come from the germline V gene. Germline trimming cut 6 bases from V and 7 bases from J; bases unmatched to any gene: 9. CDR3 length: 14 amino acids. Here the CDR3 reads CASRHRDRAFGYTF. The CDR3 DNA reads TGTGCCAGCAGGCACCGGGACAGGGCATTTGGCTACACCTTC.

The gene calls are TRBV2 and TRBJ2-5; D remains unclear. V dropped 8 bases and J dropped 7 bases, with 20 bases sitting between them. Germline V CDR1 and CDR2: SNHLY, FYNNEI. This CDR3 comprises 14 residues. The CDR3 loop reads CASSLDGFSATQYF. The DNA of the CDR3 is TGTGCCAGCTCCCTTGACGGGTTTTCCGCGACCCAGTACTTC.

The chain couples TRBV2 to TRBJ2-1, with TRBD2 matching over 8 bases. Germline V gene data show CDR1 as SNHLY and CDR2 as FYNNEI. This CDR3 is built from 15 residues. With V trimmed by 5 bases and J by 0 bases, 3 bases remained unmatched. The CDR3 bases are TGTGCCAGCAGTCTACTAGCGGCCTCCTACAATGAGCAGTTCTTC. This translates into CASSLLAASYNEQFF.

The rearrangement joins TRBV28 to TRBJ1-1; D is unclear. The germline V gene has CDR1 MDHEN and CDR2 SYDVKM. Trimming removed 2 bases at V and 1 base at J, with 8 bases between. The CDR3 sequence is 14 residues long. Here the CDR3 DNA reads TGTGCCAGCAGTTTAGTAAATAAGAACACTGAAGCTTTCTTT. Its translation: CASSLVNKNTEAFF.

The V and J genes are TRBV5-1 and TRBJ1-1; the D is unclear. The CDR3 extends over 14 amino acids. Germline CDR1 SGHRS, CDR2 YFSETQ. V lost 1 base and J lost 2, with 9 bases in between. CDR3 amino acids: CASSLLVANTEAFF. The CDR3 DNA reads as TGCGCCAGCAGCTTGCTGGTAGCTAACACTGAAGCTTTCTTT. The variable domain in full, with the rest retrieved from reference TRBV5-1 and TRBJ1-1, is KAGVTQTPRYLIKTRGQQVTLSCSPISGHRSVSWYQQTPGQGLQFLFEYFSETQRNKGNFPGRFSGRQFSNSRSEMNVSTLELGDSALYLCASSLLVANTEAFFGQGTRLTVV.

The CDR3, as DNA: TGCGCCAGCAGCTTGGATGCGGGGACTAGACCCCTAAAGCAGTACTTC. Amino acids: CASSLDAGTRPLKQYF. V is TRBV5-1 and J is TRBJ2-7; the match to TRBD2 covers 8 bases. Germline V gene data show CDR1 as SGHRS and CDR2 as YFSETQ. V lost 0 bases and J lost 8; bases outside the gene matches: 13. CDR3 length: 16 residues. Full variable domain (missing parts from reference TRBV5-1 and TRBJ2-7): KAGVTQTPRYLIKTRGQQVTLSCSPISGHRSVSWYQQTPGQGLQFLFEYFSETQRNKGNFPGRFSGRQFSNSRSEMNVSTLELGDSALYLCASSLDAGTRPLKQYFGPGTRLTVT.

The CDR3 nucleotides read TGCGCCAGCAGCCAAGATTATAGGAACAGGGTTAGCTATGGCTACACCTTC. Translating gives CASSQDYRNRVSYGYTF. This sequence joins TRBV4-3 and TRBJ1-2; maybe TRBD1 (6 bases). The V gene lost 0 bases and the J gene lost 4 bases, with 18 bases spanning the gap. CDR1 LGHNA and CDR2 YSLEER come from the germline V gene. CDR3 length equals 17 residues.

The gene calls are TRBV18 and TRBJ2-7, with 7 bases lining up with TRBD2. Germline values: CDR1 KGHSH, CDR2 LQKENI. This CDR3 spans 15 amino acids. Germline trimming cut 2 bases from V and 5 bases from J; bases unmatched to any gene: 9. CDR3 loop: CASSPWKGRENEQYF. The CDR3 DNA reads TGTGCCAGCTCACCATGGAAGGGGAGGGAAAACGAGCAGTACTTC.

V gene TRBV5-8 combines with J gene TRBJ2-5, with TRBD1 as a possible D gene (6 bases). The J call is in doubt because the DNA end fits TRBJ2-7 better. The CDR3 sequence is 14 residues long. Per the germline V gene, CDR1 is SGHTS and CDR2 is YDEGEE. CDR3 loop: CASSLEGDGYEQYF. As DNA, the CDR3 is TGTGCCAGCAGCTTGGAGGGGGACGGCTACGAGCAGTACTTC.

The table lists this clone with a few counts. The chain uses TRBV2 and TRBJ2-1; 11 nucleotides line up with TRBD1. V dropped 8 bases and J dropped 1; count of bases not matched to a gene: 4. CDR1 SNHLY and CDR2 FYNNEI come from the germline V gene. The CDR3 consists of 15 residues. The CDR3 sequence is CASSDRGHSYNEQFF. For the CDR3, the DNA is TGTGCCAGCTCGGACAGGGGGCATTCCTACAATGAGCAGTTCTTC.

This clone was seen more than once but under ten times. The chain is built from TRBV5-6 and TRBJ1-5; 9 positions match TRBD1. Germline V gene sequence: CDR1 SGHDT, CDR2 YYEEEE. The J segment lost 3 bases and the V segment lost 4 bases, leaving 8 bases of the junction unmatched. The CDR3 is 16 amino acids. The CDR3 DNA is TGTGCCAGCAGCGCCAACAGGGGGCGGATCAATCAGCCCCAGCATTTT. Amino acid sequence: CASSANRGRINQPQHF.

The gene calls are TRBV4-2 and TRBJ2-7, with D perhaps matching TRBD1 (7 bases). This CDR3 is 15 amino acids long. The V and J ends lost 2 bases and 5 bases respectively, with 16 bases between them. The germline V gene encodes CDR1 LGHNA and CDR2 YNFKEQ. CDR3 residues: CASSQMQGGRNEQYF. DNA of the CDR3: TGTGCCAGCAGCCAAATGCAGGGGGGCAGGAACGAGCAGTACTTC.

The rearrangement uses TRBV28 and TRBJ2-5, with D possibly TRBD2 on 6 matching bases. Germline assignment: CDR1 MDHEN and CDR2 SYDVKM. The CDR3 loop spans 15 amino acids. V was clipped by 4 bases and J by 4 bases, with 16 bases between them. CDR3 nucleotides: TGTGCCAGCAGTTACTATCGCGGGACGGGAGAGACCCAGTACTTC. Translation: CASSYYRGTGETQYF.

The V gene is TRBV7-9, the J gene TRBJ2-3; D perhaps matches TRBD1 (5 bases). The CDR3 is 16 amino acids. With 3 bases removed from V and 5 bases from J, the gap between germline ends came to 18 bases. CDR1 and CDR2 from the germline V gene are SEHNR and FQNEAQ (reference sequence). The CDR3 here is CASSFPGQQSGDTQYF. For the CDR3, the DNA is TGTGCCAGCAGCTTTCCAGGGCAACAATCGGGAGATACGCAGTATTTT.

This clone was observed once. J is TRBJ1-1 and V is TRBV29-1, with 7 nucleotides matching TRBD1. The ends lost 6 bases at V and 5 bases at J; junction bases unmatched: 6. From germline, CDR1 is SQVTM and CDR2 ANQGSEA. The CDR3 loop spans 12 amino acids. CDR3 DNA: TGCAGCGTCGTTATCAGGGGGACTGAAGCTTTCTTT. It translates to CSVVIRGTEAFF.

The CDR3 reads CASSSGTGYEQYF. The CDR3 region has the DNA TGTGCCAGCAGTTCCGGGACAGGGTACGAGCAGTACTTC. V gene TRBV27 combines with J gene TRBJ2-7; 9 nucleotides match TRBD1. J gave up 4 bases and V 4 bases, and 2 bases lay outside the gene matches. The CDR3 loop spans 13 amino acids. CDR1 and CDR2 from the germline V gene are MNHEY and SMNVEV (reference sequence).

CDR3 bases: TGTGCCAGTGGGAAAGGAGGTTCTATGAACACTGAAGCTTTCTTT. As protein: CASGKGGSMNTEAFF. The J gene is TRBJ1-1, the V gene TRBV19, with no clear D. The V gene's germline CDR1 is LNHDA and CDR2 SQIVND (reference sequence). The CDR3 totals 15 residues. The V end lost 8 bases, the J end lost 0 bases, and 16 bases lay between the germline ends.

This chain joins TRBV4-1 and TRBJ1-2; unclear D gene. V gave up 2 bases and J gave up 7 bases, with 11 bases separating them. Germline-derived CDR1 and CDR2 are MGHRA and YSYEKL. The CDR3 contains 13 residues. The DNA for the CDR3 is TGCGCCAGCAGCCAACCTGGCGAGGTTGGCTACACCTTC. The encoded protein is CASSQPGEVGYTF.

Of note for this clone: At one boundary the junction diverges from the germline segment, which might be a read error. The chain is built from TRBV7-9 and TRBJ1-2, with D maybe TRBD1 (5 bases). The CDR3 has 16 amino acids. CDR1 and CDR2 (germline): SEHNR, FQNEAQ (reference sequence). In nucleotides, the CDR3 is TGTTCCAGCAGCTTAGAGGGGAGGCGGAGTGGCTATGGCTACACCTTC. It is translated as CSSSLEGRRSGYGYTF.

This clone was detected a few times. The CDR3 loop is CASSLVAAEETQYF. The CDR3 DNA follows: TGTGCCAGCAGCTTAGTAGCGGCTGAAGAGACCCAGTACTTC. The gene calls are TRBV7-2 and TRBJ2-5; tentative D call: TRBD2 (6 bases). The CDR3 contains 14 residues. V was pared by 1 base and J by 3 bases, with 9 bases between. The germline gives CDR1 SGHTA, CDR2 FQGNSA.

The chain carries TRBV28 and TRBJ2-7; D ambiguous. The CDR3 has 14 amino acids. Trimming left V 6 bases short and J 3 bases short, with 15 bases between. Germline-derived CDR1 and CDR2 are MDHEN and SYDVKM. The CDR3 protein is CASSEKQPIYEQYF. The CDR3 bases are TGTGCCAGCAGCGAAAAACAGCCGATCTACGAGCAGTACTTC.

This clone was recorded a few times. This chain uses TRBV6-5 with TRBJ1-5; TRBD1 agrees at 7 bases. The germline V gene has CDR1 MNHEY and CDR2 SVGAGI. V lost 6 bases and J lost 2; bases outside the gene matches: 7. This CDR3 region has 15 residues. This CDR3 is CASRPDRAGNQPQHF. Written as DNA, the CDR3 is TGTGCCAGCAGACCCGACAGGGCCGGCAATCAGCCCCAGCATTTT.

The CDR3 DNA follows: TGTGCCAGAAGCTCATCCGTAGGGGACAGGGTCCACAATGAGCAGTTCTTC. It yields the protein CARSSSVGDRVHNEQFF. The rearrangement links TRBV5-3 to TRBJ2-1; 9 bases map to TRBD1. TRBV5-3 is placed among ORFs of uncertain function. The V and J ends lost 3 bases and 5 bases, in that order; junction bases with no gene match: 12. CDR3 length equals 17 residues.

The chain uses TRBV11-3 and TRBJ2-3, with 12 bases lining up with TRBD1. J was trimmed by 0 bases and V by 4 bases; bases with no gene match: 11. Germline V lookup: CDR1 SGHNT, CDR2 YENEEA. This CDR3 has 19 residues. CDR3: CASSWPGQGAFASTDTQYF. DNA of the CDR3: TGTGCCAGCAGCTGGCCGGGACAGGGGGCGTTTGCTAGCACAGATACGCAGTATTTT. Full variable domain (rest looked up from reference TRBV11-3 and TRBJ2-3): EAGVVQSPRYKIIEKKQPVAFWCNPISGHNTLYWYLQNLGQGPELLIRYENEEAVDDSQLPKDRFSAERLKGVDSTLKIQPAELGDSAVYLCASSWPGQGAFASTDTQYFGPGTRLTVL.

This clone occurred once. The chain has TRBV5-8 and TRBJ2-7; D is ambiguous. Germline V CDR1 and CDR2: SGHTS, YDEGEE. The CDR3 contains 16 residues. Trimming left V 1 base short and J 5 bases short, with 19 bases between. The chain's CDR3 is CASSLLPGEGPHEQYF. CDR3 nucleotides: TGTGCCAGCAGCTTGTTGCCTGGAGAAGGCCCCCACGAGCAGTACTTC.

This clone was seen once. V usage is TRBV4-1 and J usage is TRBJ1-1; 8 bases agree with TRBD1. The CDR3 contains 16 residues. Germline lookup yields CDR1 MGHRA and CDR2 YSYEKL. With 1 base clipped from V and 0 bases from J, the junction kept 4 bases outside the gene matches. As DNA, the CDR3 is TGCGCCAGCAGCCAAGTAGGGACAGGAGTGAACACTGAAGCTTTCTTT. As protein: CASSQVGTGVNTEAFF.